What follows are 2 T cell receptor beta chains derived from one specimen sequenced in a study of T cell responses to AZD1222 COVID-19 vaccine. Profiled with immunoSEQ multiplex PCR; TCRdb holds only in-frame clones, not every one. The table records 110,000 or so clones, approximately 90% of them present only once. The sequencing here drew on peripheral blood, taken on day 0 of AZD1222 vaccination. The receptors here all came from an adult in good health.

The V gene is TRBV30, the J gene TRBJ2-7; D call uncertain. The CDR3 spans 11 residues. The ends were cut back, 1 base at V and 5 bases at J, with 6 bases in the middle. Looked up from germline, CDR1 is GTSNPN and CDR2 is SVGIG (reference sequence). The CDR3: CAWSGTHEQYF. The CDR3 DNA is TGTGCCTGGAGTGGGACCCACGAGCAGTACTTC.

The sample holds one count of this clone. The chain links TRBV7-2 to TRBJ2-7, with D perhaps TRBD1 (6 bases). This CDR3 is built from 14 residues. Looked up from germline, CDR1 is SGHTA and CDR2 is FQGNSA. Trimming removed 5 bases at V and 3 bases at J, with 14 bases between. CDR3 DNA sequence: TGTGCCAGCAGCCTTGGACAGCAAGGCTACGAGCAGTACTTC. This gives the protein CASSLGQQGYEQYF.